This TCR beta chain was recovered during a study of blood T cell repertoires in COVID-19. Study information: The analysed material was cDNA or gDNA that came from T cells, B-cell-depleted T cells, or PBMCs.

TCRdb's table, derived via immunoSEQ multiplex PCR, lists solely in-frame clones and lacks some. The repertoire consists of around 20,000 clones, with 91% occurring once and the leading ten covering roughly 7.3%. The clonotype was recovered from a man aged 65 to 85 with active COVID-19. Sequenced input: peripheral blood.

CDR3 sequence: CASSLTSDNSPLHF. CDR3 DNA sequence: TGCGCCAGCAGCTTGACGAGCGATAATTCACCCCTCCACTTT. The chain couples TRBV5-1 to TRBJ1-6; D is uncertain. The CDR3 totals 14 residues. Germline lookup yields CDR1 SGHRS and CDR2 YFSETQ. Trimming took off 1 base at V and 5 bases at J, with 7 bases between the two ends.